This TCR beta chain is from a study of shared clonotypes between healthy human individuals. The CDR3 runs to 14 residues. Germline CDR1 reads MNHEY; CDR2 reads SMNVEV (reference sequence). V lost 5 bases to trimming and J lost 0 bases, with 8 bases between them. Here immunoSEQ multiplex PCR was the method, and the copy in TCRdb shows in-frame clones only, minus some. The data contain approximately 2.5 million clones, approximately 93% of them singletons. Sequencing was done on a sample of naive CD4+ T cells from PBMCs. Documented subset: CD45RA+ positively selected. The sequence was collected from a man aged 18 to 30 in good health. Some clones in this sample may be carry-over from other donors' samples. This chain connects TRBV27 to TRBJ1-5, with a tentative D call TRBD1 (5 bases). CDR3 nucleotides: TGTGCCAGCAGTGACAGTTATAGCAATCAGCCCCAGCATTTT. Translating gives CASSDSYSNQPQHF.